The rows below give T cell receptor beta chains drawn from one sample of a study of CD8+CD57+ T cells in acquired aplastic anemia. MiXCR, run by TCRdb on the reads, gives a single entry per CDR3 protein. The sample includes hundreds of thousands of distinct CDR3 sequences, 65% to 80% of them seen just once. The sample was sorted CD4+, CD8+, or CD8+CD57+ T cells (not recorded which) from PBMCs. These receptors were obtained from a human donor in good health, serving as a control. CDR3s include the opening cysteine and the closing phenylalanine or tryptophan. A D gene is named only where the DNA matches it firmly. Expanded clones get a size class; other rows say once, few or many, or leave the size out.

j_call	clone_size	v_call	d_call	cdr3_aa	cdr3_nt
TRBJ1-2	-	TRBV6-2/TRBV6-3	TRBD1	CTSRAPGTGNYGYTF	TGTACCAGCAGGGCGCCGGGGACAGGCAACTATGGCTACACCTTC
TRBJ1-6	-	TRBV7-2	-	CASSFYICSARASGAYNSPLHF	-
TRBJ2-7	-	TRBV7-2	TRBD1	CASSPPGQGRGWYEQYF	TGTGCCAGCAGCCCCCCGGGACAGGGCCGGGGATGGTACGAGCAGTACTTC
TRBJ1-4	-	TRBV10-3	-	CAISKRQSNEKLFF	TGTGCCATCAGTAAACGGCAATCTAATGAAAAACTGTTTTTT
TRBJ2-7	-	TRBV20-1	TRBD2	CSAPLMAGGTSYEQYF	TGCAGTGCCCCTCTGATGGCGGGAGGCACGTCCTACGAGCAGTACTTC
TRBJ2-7	-	TRBV7-9	-	CASSWTGEQYF	TGTGCCAGCAGCTGGACGGGAGAGCAGTACTTC
TRBJ1-6	-	TRBV10-3	-	CAIRAPADSYLHF	TGTGCCATCAGGGCCCCCGCCGATTCCTACCTCCACTTT
TRBJ1-2	many	TRBV4-3	TRBD1	CASSLDRGDYGYTF	TGCGCCAGCAGCCTAGACAGGGGGGACTATGGCTACACCTTC
TRBJ1-2	-	TRBV7-2	TRBD1	CASSPTGGSLGYTF	TGTGCCAGCAGCCCCACAGGGGGCTCTCTGGGCTACACCTTC
TRBJ1-1	once	TRBV20-1	-	CSASWQIEAFF	TGCAGTGCATCCTGGCAGATTGAAGCTTTCTTT
TRBJ1-3	many	TRBV5-6	-	CASSDGLSRGSGNTIYF	TGTGCCAGCAGCGATGGACTTTCCAGGGGCTCTGGAAACACCATATATTTT
TRBJ2-1	-	TRBV7-2	-	CASRQGDDSPLHFF	TGTGCCAGCAGACAGGGTGATGATTCACCCCTCCACTTTTTC
TRBJ1-4	-	TRBV12-3/TRBV12-4	-	CASRRVRDATNEKLFF	TGTGCCAGCAGGCGCGTCCGGGACGCAACTAATGAAAAACTGTTTTTT
TRBJ1-6	-	TRBV4-1	-	CASSHEGRDSPLHF	TGCGCCAGCAGCCATGAGGGACGGGATTCACCCCTCCACTTT
TRBJ2-3	many	TRBV11-2	-	CASSSLAGTQYF	TGTGCCAGCAGCTCCCTTGCGGGTACGCAGTATTTT
TRBJ1-6	-	TRBV20-1	-	CSAARLPNSALHF	TGCAGTGCCGCAAGACTCCCAAATTCGGCCCTCCACTTT
TRBJ2-1	-	TRBV7-7	TRBD2	CASGIVSGGTKGQFF	TGTGCCAGCGGCATCGTTTCGGGGGGGACCAAGGGGCAGTTCTTC
TRBJ1-2	-	TRBV20-1	-	CSAPERGYGYTF	TGCAGTGCTCCGGAGCGGGGCTATGGCTACACCTTC
TRBJ1-5	-	TRBV5-8	-	CASRFKENQPQHF	TGTGCCAGCCGCTTTAAGGAAAATCAGCCCCAGCATTTT
TRBJ1-1	many	TRBV10-2	-	CASSEYLRNTSEAFF	TGCGCCAGCAGTGAGTACCTTCGGAATACTAGTGAAGCTTTCTTT
TRBJ2-3	many	TRBV5-8	TRBD2	CASTELAGGPFTQYF	TGTGCCAGCACCGAACTAGCGGGGGGGCCATTTACGCAGTATTTT
TRBJ1-5	many	TRBV20-1	-	CSARGTALDQPQHF	TGCAGTGCTAGAGGGACCGCTTTAGATCAGCCCCAGCATTTT
TRBJ1-2	-	TRBV5-1	-	CASSSNPDCYYGYTF	TGCGCCAGCAGCTCGAACCCCGACTGCTACTATGGCTACACCTTC
TRBJ1-5	many	TRBV20-1	-	CSALGRGAGNQPQHF	TGCAGTGCTCTGGGAAGGGGGGCCGGCAATCAGCCCCAGCATTTT
TRBJ1-6	-	TRBV7-8	-	CASSQDRTGPYGSPLHF	TGCGCCAGCAGCCAAGATCGCACCGGACCCTATGGTTCGCCCCTCCACTTT
TRBJ1-3	-	TRBV5-1	-	CASSSGSGTDIYF	TGCGCCAGCAGCAGCGGGTCTGGAACCGACATATATTTT
TRBJ2-7	once	TRBV7-8	-	CASSFGPNYEQYF	TGTGCCAGCAGCTTCGGACCAAACTACGAGCAGTACTTC
TRBJ2-5	many	TRBV9	TRBD1	CASSVGGQGKDIKTQYF	TGTGCCAGCAGCGTGGGGGGACAGGGGAAAGACATAAAGACCCAGTACTTC
TRBJ1-1	once	TRBV12-3/TRBV12-4	-	CASSLSWTNTEAFF	TGTGCCAGCAGTTTGTCTTGGACGAACACTGAAGCTTTCTTT
TRBJ1-6	-	TRBV7-3	-	CASSSRPNSHVHF	TGTGCCAGCAGCTCACGGCCGAATTCTCACGTCCACTTT
TRBJ2-7	many	TRBV7-2	TRBD1	CASRWDRGNYEQYF	TGTGCCAGCAGATGGGACAGGGGAAACTACGAGCAGTACTTC
TRBJ2-1	many	TRBV13	TRBD2	CASSPLAGGSINEQFF	TGTGCCAGCAGCCCTCTAGCGGGGGGGAGTATTAATGAGCAGTTCTTC
TRBJ2-2	-	TRBV2	-	CASSRGPLCGELFF	TGTGCCAGCAGTCGAGGGCCCCTATGCGGGGAGCTGTTTTTT